This T cell receptor (beta chain) was identified during a study of regulatory T cells. General observations from the study: Patient repertoires had restricted TRB V-J pairs and skewed V and J usage, most in Tregs. Regulatory T cells from CD3G-deficient patients were less diverse than autologous conventional CD4+ cells and control regulatory cells.

Notes on this clone: No antigen is known for it.

Primers: 52 TRBV forward and 13 TRBJ reverse. Repertoires were generated with immunoSEQ multiplex PCR, while TCRdb's copy carries only in-frame clones and drops some. The sample lists about 3,300 clones, over 85% seen once, with roughly 3.3% in the top ten. The clonotype comes from a person aged 18 to 30 with CD3G deficiency. Sequencing was carried out using CD4+ Tregs sorted from blood.

Here the CDR3 reads CASSPGQGLYGYTF. The CDR3 nucleotides read TGCGCCAGCAGCCCAGGACAGGGGCTCTATGGCTACACCTTC. The rearrangement uses TRBV5-1 and TRBJ1-2, with TRBD1 matching over 9 bases. The germline V gene has CDR1 SGHRS and CDR2 YFSETQ. With 4 bases clipped from V and 4 bases from J, the junction kept 5 bases outside the gene matches. This CDR3 is built from 14 residues.